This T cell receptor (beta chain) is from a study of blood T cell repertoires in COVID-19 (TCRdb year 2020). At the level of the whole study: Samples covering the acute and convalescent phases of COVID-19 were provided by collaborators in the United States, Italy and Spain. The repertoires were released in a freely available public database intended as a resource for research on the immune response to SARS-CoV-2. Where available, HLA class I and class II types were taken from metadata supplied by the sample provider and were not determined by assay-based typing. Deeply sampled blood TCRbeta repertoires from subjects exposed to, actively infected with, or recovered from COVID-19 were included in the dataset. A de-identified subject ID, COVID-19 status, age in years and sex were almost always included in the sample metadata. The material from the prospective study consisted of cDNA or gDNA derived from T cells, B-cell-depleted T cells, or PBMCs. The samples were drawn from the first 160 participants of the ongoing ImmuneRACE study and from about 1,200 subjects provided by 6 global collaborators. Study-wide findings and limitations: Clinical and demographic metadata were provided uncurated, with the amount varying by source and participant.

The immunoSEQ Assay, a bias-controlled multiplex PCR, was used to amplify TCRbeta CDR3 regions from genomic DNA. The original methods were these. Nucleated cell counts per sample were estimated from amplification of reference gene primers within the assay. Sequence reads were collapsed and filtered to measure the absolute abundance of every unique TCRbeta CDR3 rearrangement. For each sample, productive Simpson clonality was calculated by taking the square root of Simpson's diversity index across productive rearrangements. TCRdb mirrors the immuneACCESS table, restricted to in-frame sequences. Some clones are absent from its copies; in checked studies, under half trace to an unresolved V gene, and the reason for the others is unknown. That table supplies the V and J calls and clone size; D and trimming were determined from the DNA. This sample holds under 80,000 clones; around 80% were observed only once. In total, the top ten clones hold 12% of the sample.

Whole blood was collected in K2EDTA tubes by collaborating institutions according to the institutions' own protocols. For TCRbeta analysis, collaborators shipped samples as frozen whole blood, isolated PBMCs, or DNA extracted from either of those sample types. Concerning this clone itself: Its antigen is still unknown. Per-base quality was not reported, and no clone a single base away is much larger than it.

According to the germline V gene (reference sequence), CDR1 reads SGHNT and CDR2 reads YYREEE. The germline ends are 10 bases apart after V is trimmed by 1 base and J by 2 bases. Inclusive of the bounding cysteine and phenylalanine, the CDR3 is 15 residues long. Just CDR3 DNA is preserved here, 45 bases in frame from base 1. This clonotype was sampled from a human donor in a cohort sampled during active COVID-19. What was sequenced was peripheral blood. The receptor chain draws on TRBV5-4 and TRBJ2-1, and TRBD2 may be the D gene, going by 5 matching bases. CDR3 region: CASSLPGITYNEQFF. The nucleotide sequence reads TGTGCCAGCAGCTTGCCCGGGATTACCTACAATGAGCAGTTCTTC.